The entry below gives a single T cell receptor beta chain sequence along with its context. The antigen is not known. Other DNA sequences in this specimen translate into the identical CDR3. Under the authors' procedure: Without quality scores, immunoSEQ junctional reads could not be filtered like full-length reads. This table comes from immunoSEQ multiplex PCR, and its TCRdb copy is limited to in-frame clones, with some not included. D and trimming were read from the DNA, whereas the V and J calls and clone size are those reported in that table. The top ten hold approximately 0.13% of the sample, which has around 2.1 million clones, about 94% seen once. This specimen belongs to a study of shared clonotypes between healthy human individuals. Study as a whole: The donor pool was made up of two women and a few men aged 18 to 49. Overall study results and limits: Collection of samples was limited to blood; tissue repertoires likely differ. Clonotypes which were not shared had lower generation probabilities than clonotypes that all four donors shared.

The V end was cut by 6 bases, the J end by 4 bases, with 6 bases between. CDR1 and CDR2 (germline): DFQATT, SNEGSKA (reference sequence). CDR3 length: 10 amino acids. This clonotype was sampled from a man aged 18 to 30 in good health. The chain recombines TRBV20-1 with TRBJ2-5; no definite D call. The material sequenced was naive CD4+ T cells sorted from blood. Subset specified: CD45RA+ positively selected. As DNA, the CDR3 is TGCAGTGCCGTCCGAGAGACCCAGTACTTC. The encoded protein is CSAVRETQYF.